This record concerns one T cell receptor (beta chain) sequence. The record originates from a study of CD8 T cells in Susac syndrome. Sequencing of TCR beta was performed on blood CD8+ and CD4+ T cells. Negative isolation yielded CD4+ and CD8+ T cells, and FACS enriched TEMRA cells. The CDR3 runs 13 residues. J lost 7 bases, V lost 6 bases, and 4 bases had no gene match. Reverse transcription of about 0.45 to 1 ug RNA was performed with random hexamers. Amplification of the TCR beta CDR3 was carried out by immunoSEQ multiplex PCR, which spanned a total of 54 Vbeta and 13 Jbeta segments. TCRdb re-called the immunoSEQ multiplex PCR reads with MiXCR, one entry per CDR3 protein. The table includes about 200,000 distinct CDR3 sequences, 80% to 95% detected once.

The chain links TRBV12-3 or TRBV12-4 to TRBJ2-7; TRBD2 aligns across 12 bases. The receptor was derived from a human donor in good health. Material for sequencing was CD4+ T cells from PBMCs. The CDR3 DNA reads as TGTGCCAGCAGACCGACTAGCGGGGGAGAGCAGTACTTC. Translation gives CASRPTSGGEQYF.